The 7 T cell receptor beta chains below come from one sample, sequenced in a study of OX40 agonist ivuxolimab in advanced cancers. The method behind the library was the immunoSEQ multiplex PCR assay. Drawn from immuneACCESS, this table holds only the in-frame rearrangements with V and J called that TCRdb kept. Clones are partly lost; checked studies trace under half to an unresolved V gene and leave the rest unexplained. The sample table holds about 12,000 clones, of which around 90% were seen once. The ten largest make up approximately 70% of the sample. Source: CD4+ or CD8+ T cells sorted from blood, taken in a trial of the OX40 agonist ivuxolimab. These receptors were collected from an adult with an advanced solid tumor such as melanoma, head and neck, liver or kidney cancer.

V is TRBV5-1 and J is TRBJ1-5; D is unresolved. V dropped 4 bases and J dropped 0 bases, with 11 bases sitting between them. The CDR3 is made up of 15 amino acids. Germline loops: CDR1 SGHRS, CDR2 YFSETQ. Here the CDR3 DNA reads TGCGCCAGCAGCACCGACCCATATAGCAATCAGCCCCAGCATTTT. This sequence encodes CASSTDPYSNQPQHF.

A remark on this clone: A read error may be the cause here, since a much bigger clone is one base away. The chain recombines TRBV5-3 with TRBJ2-7, with D hard to call. Being an ORF, TRBV5-3 has a function that is uncertain. This CDR3 spans 12 amino acids. CDR3 sequence: CASSLATYEQYF. In DNA form, the CDR3 reads TGTGCCAGCAGCTTGGCCACCTACGAGCAGTACTTC.

V usage is TRBV5-4 and J usage is TRBJ2-6; D unclear. This CDR3 comprises 15 residues. The germline V and J ends were trimmed by 0 bases and 0 bases, with 4 bases remaining between them. Germline-derived CDR1 and CDR2 are SGHNT and YYREEE (reference sequence). As DNA, the CDR3 is TGTGCCAGCAGCTTGGCGCTCTCTGGGGCCAACGTCCTGACTTTC. Translation: CASSLALSGANVLTF.

In this sample, this clone turned up once. V usage is TRBV4-1 and J usage is TRBJ1-1; no definite D call. With 2 bases removed from V and 0 bases from J, the gap between germline ends came to 13 bases. The CDR3 totals 16 residues. The V gene's germline CDR1 is MGHRA and CDR2 YSYEKL. DNA for the CDR3: TGCGCCAGCAGCCAAAACTCAGGAACATTGAACACTGAAGCTTTCTTT. It translates to CASSQNSGTLNTEAFF.

The genes are TRBV6-5 and TRBJ2-1, with TRBD2 matching 8 bases. The germline gives CDR1 MNHEY, CDR2 SVGAGI. This CDR3 is built from 15 residues. Trimming cost V 5 bases and J 0 bases; bases outside gene matches: 3. The CDR3 reads CASSRGGSSYNEQFF. The CDR3 DNA reads as TGTGCCAGCAGTCGGGGGGGGAGCTCCTACAATGAGCAGTTCTTC.

V gene TRBV4-1 combines with J gene TRBJ1-4; TRBD1 matches 9 bases. Trimming cost V 2 bases and J 8 bases; bases outside gene matches: 6. CDR1 MGHRA and CDR2 YSYEKL come from the germline V gene. The length of the CDR3 is 15 residues. The CDR3 region is CASSQTGGAGEKLFF. The CDR3 DNA sequence: TGCGCCAGCAGCCAAACAGGGGGCGCAGGCGAAAAACTGTTTTTT.

This chain connects TRBV27 to TRBJ1-2; no firm D call. The CDR3 loop spans 14 amino acids. The germline V and J ends were trimmed by 6 bases and 6 bases, with 17 bases remaining between them. Germline CDR1 is MNHEY and CDR2 is SMNVEV (reference sequence). The CDR3: CASSLTAVLDGYTF. The CDR3 DNA sequence: TGTGCCAGCAGCTTAACAGCGGTTCTGGATGGCTACACCTTC.